This record covers a single T cell receptor beta chain. No antigen is known for it. J was trimmed by 0 bases and V by 2 bases; bases with no gene match: 10. This CDR3 region has 17 residues. The V gene's germline CDR1 is SGDLS and CDR2 YYNGEE. The entry originates in a study of shared clonotypes between healthy human individuals. Study findings and constraints: The study sampled only blood, and tissue repertoires likely differ. Generation probability values for non-shared clonotypes were lower than those for clonotypes shared by all four donors. A generally larger estimated richness was seen in naive subsets than in memory subsets.

Original processing notes: In the immunoSEQ data, sequences were junction-only and lacked quality scores, so filtering differed. The assay was immunoSEQ multiplex PCR, and TCRdb's table has in-frame clones only and misses some. V and J calls and clone size come straight from that table; D and trimming were deduced from the DNA. The repertoire holds roughly 2.5 million clones, with just over 90% as singletons. Material: naive CD4+ T cells sorted from blood. The subset denotes: CD45RA+ positively selected. The sequence was collected from a man aged 18-30 years in good health. The chain recombines TRBV9 with TRBJ1-2, with 7 bases aligning to TRBD1. This chain's CDR3 is CASSVGPDGQANYGYTF. The DNA of the CDR3 is TGTGCCAGCAGCGTGGGGCCGGACGGACAGGCTAACTATGGCTACACCTTC. The full variable domain, with the rest looked up from reference TRBV9 and TRBJ1-2, is DSGVTQTPKHLITATGQRVTLRCSPRSGDLSVYWYQQSLDQGLQFLIQYYNGEERAKGNILERFSAQQFPDLHSELNLSSLELGDSALYFCASSVGPDGQANYGYTFGSGTRLTVV.